The clone carrying this TCR beta chain was seen once. What it binds is unknown. These data originate in a study of radiotherapy plus CTLA-4 blockade in lung cancer. Broader study findings: After radiotherapy and ipilimumab, tumor-derived clones expanded in peripheral blood.

V was pared by 6 bases and J by 6 bases, with 18 bases of the junction left unmatched. Looked up from germline, CDR1 is MDHEN and CDR2 is SYDVKM. This CDR3 comprises 20 residues. Here immunoSEQ multiplex PCR was the method, and the copy in TCRdb shows in-frame clones only, minus some. The sample carries over 60,000 clones, about nine tenths recorded once. Patients with chemo-refractory metastatic non-small-cell lung cancer received focal radiation plus CTLA-4 blockade with ipilimumab. This rearrangement joins TRBV28 to TRBJ2-1; 15 nucleotides agree with TRBD2. The source of this sequence is a human donor with non-small cell lung cancer that progressed on radiotherapy plus ipilimumab. The specimen was peripheral blood, collected from a patient treated with radiotherapy plus ipilimumab. The chain's CDR3 is CASRRDSGLAGGRILNEQFF. DNA of the CDR3: TGTGCCAGCAGGCGAGACTCAGGACTAGCGGGAGGGCGCATCCTCAATGAGCAGTTCTTC.